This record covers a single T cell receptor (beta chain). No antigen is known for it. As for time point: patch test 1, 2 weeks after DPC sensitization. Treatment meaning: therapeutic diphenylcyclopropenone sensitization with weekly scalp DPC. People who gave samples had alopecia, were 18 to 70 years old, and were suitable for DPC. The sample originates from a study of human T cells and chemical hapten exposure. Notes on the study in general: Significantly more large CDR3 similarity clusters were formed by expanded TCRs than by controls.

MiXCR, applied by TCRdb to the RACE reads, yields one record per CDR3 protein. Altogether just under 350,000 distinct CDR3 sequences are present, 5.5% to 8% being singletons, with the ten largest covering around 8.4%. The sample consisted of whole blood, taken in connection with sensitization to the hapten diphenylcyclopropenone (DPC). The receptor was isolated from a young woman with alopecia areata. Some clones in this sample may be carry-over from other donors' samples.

CDR3 sequence (DNA): TGTGCCATCAGTGAGCCGACTCCTAAACCAGGGGGTACTATTATGACCTATGGCTACACCTTC. Translating gives CAISEPTPKPGGTIMTYGYTF. The gene calls are TRBV10-3 and TRBJ1-2; the match to TRBD1 covers 7 bases. Trimming removed 2 bases from V and 4 bases from J; junction bases left unmatched: 25. The germline CDR1 and CDR2 sequences are ENHRY and SYGVKD. The CDR3 extends over 21 amino acids.